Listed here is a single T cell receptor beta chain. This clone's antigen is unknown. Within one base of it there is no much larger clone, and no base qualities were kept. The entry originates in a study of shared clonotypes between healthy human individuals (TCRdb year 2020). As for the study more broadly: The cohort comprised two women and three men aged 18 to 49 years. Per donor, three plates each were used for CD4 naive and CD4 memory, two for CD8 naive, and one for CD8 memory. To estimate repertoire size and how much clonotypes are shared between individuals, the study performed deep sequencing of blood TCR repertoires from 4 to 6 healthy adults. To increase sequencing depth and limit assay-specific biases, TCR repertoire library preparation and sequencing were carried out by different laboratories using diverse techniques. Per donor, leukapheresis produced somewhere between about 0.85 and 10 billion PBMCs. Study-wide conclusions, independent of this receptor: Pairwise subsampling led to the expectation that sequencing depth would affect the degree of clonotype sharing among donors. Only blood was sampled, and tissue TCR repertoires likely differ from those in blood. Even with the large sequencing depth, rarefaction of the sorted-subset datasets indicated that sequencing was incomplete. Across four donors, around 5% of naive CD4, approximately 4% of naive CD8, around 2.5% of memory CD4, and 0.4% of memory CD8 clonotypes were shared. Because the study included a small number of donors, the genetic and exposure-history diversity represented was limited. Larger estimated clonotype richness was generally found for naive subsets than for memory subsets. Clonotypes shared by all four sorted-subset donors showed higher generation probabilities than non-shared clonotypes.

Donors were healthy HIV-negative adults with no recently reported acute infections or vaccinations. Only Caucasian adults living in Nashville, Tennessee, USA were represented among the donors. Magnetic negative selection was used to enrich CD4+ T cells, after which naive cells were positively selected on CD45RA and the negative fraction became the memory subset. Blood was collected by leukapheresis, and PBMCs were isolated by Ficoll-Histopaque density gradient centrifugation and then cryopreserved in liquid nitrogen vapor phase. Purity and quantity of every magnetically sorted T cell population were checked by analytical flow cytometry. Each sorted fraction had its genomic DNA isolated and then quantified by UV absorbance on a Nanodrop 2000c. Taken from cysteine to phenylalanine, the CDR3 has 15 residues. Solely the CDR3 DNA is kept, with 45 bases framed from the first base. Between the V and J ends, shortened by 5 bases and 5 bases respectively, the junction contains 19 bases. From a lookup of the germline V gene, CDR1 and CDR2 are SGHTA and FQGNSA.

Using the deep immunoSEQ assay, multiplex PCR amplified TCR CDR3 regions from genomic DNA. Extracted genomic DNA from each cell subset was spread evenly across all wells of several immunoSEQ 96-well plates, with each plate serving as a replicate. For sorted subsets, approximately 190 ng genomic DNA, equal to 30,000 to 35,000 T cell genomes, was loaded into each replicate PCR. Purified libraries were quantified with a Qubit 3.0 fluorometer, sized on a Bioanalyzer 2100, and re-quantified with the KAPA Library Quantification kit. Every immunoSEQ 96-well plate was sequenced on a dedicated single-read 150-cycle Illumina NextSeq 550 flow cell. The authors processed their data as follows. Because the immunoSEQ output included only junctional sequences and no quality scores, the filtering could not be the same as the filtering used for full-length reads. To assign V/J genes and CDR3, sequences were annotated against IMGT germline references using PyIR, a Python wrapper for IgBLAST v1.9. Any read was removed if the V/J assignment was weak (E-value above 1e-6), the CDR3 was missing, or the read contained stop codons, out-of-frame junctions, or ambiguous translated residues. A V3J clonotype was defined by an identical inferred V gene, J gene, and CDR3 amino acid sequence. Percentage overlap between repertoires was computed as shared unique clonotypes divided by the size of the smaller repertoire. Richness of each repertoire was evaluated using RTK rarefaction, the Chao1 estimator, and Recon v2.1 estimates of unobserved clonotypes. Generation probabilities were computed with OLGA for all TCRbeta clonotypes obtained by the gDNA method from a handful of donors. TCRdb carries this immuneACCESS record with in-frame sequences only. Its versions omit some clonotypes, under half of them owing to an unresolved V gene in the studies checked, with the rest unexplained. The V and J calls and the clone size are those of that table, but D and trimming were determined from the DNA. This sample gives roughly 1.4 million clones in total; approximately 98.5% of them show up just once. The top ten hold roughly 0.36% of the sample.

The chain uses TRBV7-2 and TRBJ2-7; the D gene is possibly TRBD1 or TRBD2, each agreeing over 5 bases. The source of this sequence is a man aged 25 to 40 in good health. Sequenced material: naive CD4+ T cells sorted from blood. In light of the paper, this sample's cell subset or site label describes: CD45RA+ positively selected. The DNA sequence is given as TGTGCCAGCAGCCTAATGACAGTGGGGAGAGACGAGCAGTACTTC. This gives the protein CASSLMTVGRDEQYF. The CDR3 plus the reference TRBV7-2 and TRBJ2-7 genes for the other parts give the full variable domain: GAGVSQSPSNKVTEKGKDVELRCDPISGHTALYWYRQSLGQGLEFLIYFQGNSAPDKSGLPSDRFSAERTGGSVSTLTIQRTQQEDSAVYLCASSLMTVGRDEQYFGPGTRLTVT.